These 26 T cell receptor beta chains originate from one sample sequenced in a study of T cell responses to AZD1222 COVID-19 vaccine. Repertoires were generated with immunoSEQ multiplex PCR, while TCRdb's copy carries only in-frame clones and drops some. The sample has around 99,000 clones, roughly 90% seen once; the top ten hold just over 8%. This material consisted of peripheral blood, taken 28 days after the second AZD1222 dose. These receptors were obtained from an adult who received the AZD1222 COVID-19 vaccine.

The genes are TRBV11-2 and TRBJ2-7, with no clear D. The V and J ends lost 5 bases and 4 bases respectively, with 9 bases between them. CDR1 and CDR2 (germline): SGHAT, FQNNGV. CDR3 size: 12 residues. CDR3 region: CASSPPGYEQYF. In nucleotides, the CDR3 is TGTGCCAGCAGCCCGCCAGGATACGAGCAGTACTTC.

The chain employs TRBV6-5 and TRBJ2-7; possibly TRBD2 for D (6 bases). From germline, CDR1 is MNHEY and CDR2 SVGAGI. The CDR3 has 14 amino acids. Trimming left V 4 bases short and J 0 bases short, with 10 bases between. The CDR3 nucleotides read TGTGCCAGCAGTTGGGGGGACCACTCCTACGAGCAGTACTTC. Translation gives CASSWGDHSYEQYF.

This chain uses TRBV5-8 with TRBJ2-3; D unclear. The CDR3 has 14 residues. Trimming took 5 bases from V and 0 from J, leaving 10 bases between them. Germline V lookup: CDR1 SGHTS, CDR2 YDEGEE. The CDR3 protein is CASSGLGSTDTQYF. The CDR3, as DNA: TGTGCCAGCAGTGGATTAGGAAGCACAGATACGCAGTATTTT.

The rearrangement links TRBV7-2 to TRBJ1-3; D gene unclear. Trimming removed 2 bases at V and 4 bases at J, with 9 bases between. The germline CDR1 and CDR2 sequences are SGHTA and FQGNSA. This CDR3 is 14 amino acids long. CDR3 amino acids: CASSLYVRGNTIYF. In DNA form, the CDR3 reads TGTGCCAGCAGCTTATATGTCCGGGGAAACACCATATATTTT.

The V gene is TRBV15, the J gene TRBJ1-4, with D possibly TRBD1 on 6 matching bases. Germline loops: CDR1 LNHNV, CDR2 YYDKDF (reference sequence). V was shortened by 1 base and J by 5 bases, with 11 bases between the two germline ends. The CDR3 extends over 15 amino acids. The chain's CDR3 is CATSRVVTGNEKLFF. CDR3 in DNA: TGTGCCACCAGCAGAGTCGTGACAGGCAATGAAAAACTGTTTTTT. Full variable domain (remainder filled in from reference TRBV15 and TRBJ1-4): DAMVIQNPRYQVTQFGKPVTLSCSQTLNHNVMYWYQQKSSQAPKLLFHYYDKDFNNEADTPDNFQSRRPNTSFCFLDIRSPGLGDTAMYLCATSRVVTGNEKLFFGSGTQLSVL.

In DNA, the CDR3 is TGCGCCAGCAGCTCACAGGGACCATATAATTCACCCCTCCACTTT. This sequence encodes CASSSQGPYNSPLHF. The chain carries TRBV5-1 and TRBJ1-6, with D perhaps matching TRBD1 (6 bases). The germline CDR1 and CDR2 sequences are SGHRS and YFSETQ. The germline V and J ends were trimmed by 3 bases and 4 bases, with 11 bases remaining between them. The CDR3 loop spans 15 amino acids.

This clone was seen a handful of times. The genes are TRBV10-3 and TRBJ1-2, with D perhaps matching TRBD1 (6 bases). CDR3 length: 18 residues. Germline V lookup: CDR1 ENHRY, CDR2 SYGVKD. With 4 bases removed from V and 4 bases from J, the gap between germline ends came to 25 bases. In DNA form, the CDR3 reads TGTGCCATCAGTGCGACCATTGGACGGGGGGCGGGGAGCTATGGCTACACCTTC. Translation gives CAISATIGRGAGSYGYTF.

CDR3 in amino acids: CATSLGGRPEKLFF. CDR3 nucleotide sequence: TGTGCCACCAGCCTGGGGGGGAGACCTGAAAAACTGTTTTTT. This chain links TRBV15 with TRBJ1-4, with D perhaps matching TRBD1 (5 bases). V lost 5 bases and J lost 7, with 14 bases in between. CDR1 and CDR2 from the germline V gene are LNHNV and YYDKDF (reference sequence). The CDR3 has 14 residues. Variable domain in full (rest from reference TRBV15 and TRBJ1-4): DAMVIQNPRYQVTQFGKPVTLSCSQTLNHNVMYWYQQKSSQAPKLLFHYYDKDFNNEADTPDNFQSRRPNTSFCFLDIRSPGLGDTAMYLCATSLGGRPEKLFFGSGTQLSVL.

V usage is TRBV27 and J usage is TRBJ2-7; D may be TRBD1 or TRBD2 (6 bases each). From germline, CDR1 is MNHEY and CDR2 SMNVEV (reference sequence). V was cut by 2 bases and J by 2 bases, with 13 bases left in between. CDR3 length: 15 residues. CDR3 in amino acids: CASSLGLGGPYEQYF. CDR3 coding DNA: TGTGCCAGCAGTTTAGGGCTAGGGGGGCCCTACGAGCAGTACTTC.

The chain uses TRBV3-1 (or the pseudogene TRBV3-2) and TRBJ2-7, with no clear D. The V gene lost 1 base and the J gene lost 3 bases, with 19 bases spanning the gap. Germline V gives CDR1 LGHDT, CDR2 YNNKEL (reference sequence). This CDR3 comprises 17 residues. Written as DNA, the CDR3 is TGTGCCAGCAGCCAAGTGTGGAGCAGCGAAGGGAACTACGAGCAGTACTTC. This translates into CASSQVWSSEGNYEQYF.

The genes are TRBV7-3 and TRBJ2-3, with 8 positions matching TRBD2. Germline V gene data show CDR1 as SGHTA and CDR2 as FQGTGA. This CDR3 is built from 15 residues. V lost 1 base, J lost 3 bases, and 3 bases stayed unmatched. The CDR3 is CASSLNPSGTDTQYF. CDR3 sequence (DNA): TGTGCCAGCAGCTTAAATCCTAGCGGGACAGATACGCAGTATTTT.

CDR3 in DNA: TGTGCCAGCAGTGCCACAGGGTTATTAGAGACCCAGTACTTC. This encodes CASSATGLLETQYF. V and J are TRBV28 and TRBJ2-5; weak D call: TRBD1 (6 bases). The CDR3 extends over 14 amino acids. The germline V gene has CDR1 MDHEN and CDR2 SYDVKM. V was pared by 5 bases and J by 4 bases, with 14 bases between.

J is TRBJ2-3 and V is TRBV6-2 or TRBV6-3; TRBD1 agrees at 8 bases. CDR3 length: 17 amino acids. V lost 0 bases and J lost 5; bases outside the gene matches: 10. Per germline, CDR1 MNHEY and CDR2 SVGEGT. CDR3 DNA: TGTGCCAGCAGTTACTCCCCCCCGACAGGGGAGGAAGATACGCAGTATTTT. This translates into CASSYSPPTGEEDTQYF.

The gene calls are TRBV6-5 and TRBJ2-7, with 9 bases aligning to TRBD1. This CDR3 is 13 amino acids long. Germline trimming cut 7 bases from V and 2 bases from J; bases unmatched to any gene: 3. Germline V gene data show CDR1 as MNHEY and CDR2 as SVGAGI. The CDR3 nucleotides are TGTGCCAGCATAGGGACAGGGCCCTACGAGCAGTACTTC. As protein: CASIGTGPYEQYF.

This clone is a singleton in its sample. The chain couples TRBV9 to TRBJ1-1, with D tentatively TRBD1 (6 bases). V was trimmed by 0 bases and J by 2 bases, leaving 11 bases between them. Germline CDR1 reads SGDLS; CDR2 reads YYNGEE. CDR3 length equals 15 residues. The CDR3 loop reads CASSVEGGLNTEAFF. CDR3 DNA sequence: TGTGCCAGCAGCGTAGAGGGGGGGTTAAACACTGAAGCTTTCTTT.

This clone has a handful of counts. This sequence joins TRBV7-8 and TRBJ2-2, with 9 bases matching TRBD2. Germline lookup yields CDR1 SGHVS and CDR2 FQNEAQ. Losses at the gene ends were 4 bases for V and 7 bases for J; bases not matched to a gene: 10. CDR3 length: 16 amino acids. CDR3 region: CASSSTGTSMGGELFF. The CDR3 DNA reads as TGTGCCAGCAGCTCCACCGGGACTAGCATGGGCGGGGAGCTGTTTTTT.

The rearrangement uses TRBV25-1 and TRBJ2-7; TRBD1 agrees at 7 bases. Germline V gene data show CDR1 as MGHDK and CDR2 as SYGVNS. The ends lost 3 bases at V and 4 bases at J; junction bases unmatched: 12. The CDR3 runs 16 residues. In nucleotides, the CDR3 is TGTGCCAGCAGTGAGTCACAGGGGCTGCGAGGTTACGAGCAGTACTTC. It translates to CASSESQGLRGYEQYF.

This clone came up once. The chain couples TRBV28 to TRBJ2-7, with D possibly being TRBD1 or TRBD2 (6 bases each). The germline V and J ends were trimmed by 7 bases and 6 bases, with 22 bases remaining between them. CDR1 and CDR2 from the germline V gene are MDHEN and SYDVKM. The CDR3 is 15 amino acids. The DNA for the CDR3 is TGTGCCAGCATCCTCACCCCAGGGGACTGGCGCGAGCAGTACTTC. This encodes CASILTPGDWREQYF.

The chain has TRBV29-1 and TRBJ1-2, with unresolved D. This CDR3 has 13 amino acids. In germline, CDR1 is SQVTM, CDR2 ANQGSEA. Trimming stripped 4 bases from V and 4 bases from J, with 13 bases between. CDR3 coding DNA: TGCAGCGTTGTTCAGGACCCTAGCTATGGCTACACCTTC. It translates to CSVVQDPSYGYTF.

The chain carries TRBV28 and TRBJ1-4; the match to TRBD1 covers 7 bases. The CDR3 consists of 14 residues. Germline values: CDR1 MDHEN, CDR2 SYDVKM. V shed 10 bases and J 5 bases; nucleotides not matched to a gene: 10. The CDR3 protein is CATYRQGVNEKLFF. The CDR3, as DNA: TGTGCCACCTACCGACAGGGCGTAAATGAAAAACTGTTTTTT.

This CDR3 reads CASSQGSTDTQYF. CDR3 bases: TGTGCCAGCAGCCAGGGAAGCACAGATACGCAGTATTTT. J is TRBJ2-3 and V is TRBV14; D not resolved. CDR1 and CDR2 (germline): SGHDN, FVKESK. Trimming pared 3 bases from V and 0 bases from J, leaving 4 bases between. This CDR3 has 13 amino acids.

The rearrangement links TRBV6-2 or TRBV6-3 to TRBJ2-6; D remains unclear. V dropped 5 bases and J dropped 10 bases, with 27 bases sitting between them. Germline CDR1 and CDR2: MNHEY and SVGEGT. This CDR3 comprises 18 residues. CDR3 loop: CASSKFICIDKVGNVLTF. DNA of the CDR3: TGTGCCAGCAGTAAGTTCATCTGCATCGACAAAGTCGGGAACGTCCTGACTTTC.

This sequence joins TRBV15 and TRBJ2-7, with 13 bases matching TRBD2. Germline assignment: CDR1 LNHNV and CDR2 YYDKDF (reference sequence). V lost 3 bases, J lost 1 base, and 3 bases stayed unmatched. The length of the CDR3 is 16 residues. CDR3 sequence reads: CATSRGLAGRSYEQYF. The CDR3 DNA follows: TGTGCCACCAGCAGGGGACTAGCGGGAAGGTCCTACGAGCAGTACTTC.

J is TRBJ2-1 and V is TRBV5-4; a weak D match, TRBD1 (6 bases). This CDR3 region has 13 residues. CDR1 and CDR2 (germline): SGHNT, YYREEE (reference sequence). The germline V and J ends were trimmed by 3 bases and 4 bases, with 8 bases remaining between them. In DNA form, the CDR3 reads TGTGCCAGCAGCTCACAGGGATACAATGAGCAGTTCTTC. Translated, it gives CASSSQGYNEQFF.

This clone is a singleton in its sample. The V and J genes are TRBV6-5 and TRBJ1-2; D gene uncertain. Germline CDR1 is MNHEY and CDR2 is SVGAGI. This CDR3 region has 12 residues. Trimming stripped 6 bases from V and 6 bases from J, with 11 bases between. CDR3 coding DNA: TGTGCCAGCAGGTGGCGCCACGATGGCTACACCTTC. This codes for CASRWRHDGYTF.

Here the CDR3 reads CASSLVFYEQYF. The DNA of the CDR3 is TGTGCCAGCAGCTTAGTGTTTTACGAGCAGTACTTC. The gene calls are TRBV11-2 and TRBJ2-7; the D is unclear. Germline V gene data show CDR1 as SGHAT and CDR2 as FQNNGV. Trimming left V 1 base short and J 4 bases short, with 5 bases between. This CDR3 is built from 12 residues.